This TCR beta chain emerged from a study of metastatic and nonmetastatic thyroid tumors. Study results and limitations: Malignant thyroid tumors reportedly exceeded benign nodules significantly in TCR beta diversity, with the difference appearing in blood and tumor.

This clone occurred many times. Its matching antigen is unknown. Patients had received no treatment of any kind before thyroid surgery. Via MiXCR, TCRdb re-called the PCR reads. Among around 15,000 clones listed, roughly 4% were seen once. Sample: tumor tissue. This TCR derives from a female donor with papillary thyroid cancer or a benign thyroid nodule (not recorded which). Some clones in this sample may be carry-over from other donors' samples.

The CDR3 loop is CASSYRETETQYF. CDR3 nucleotides: TGTGCCAGCAGTTACCGGGAGACGGAGACCCAGTACTTC. The chain carries TRBV6-2 or TRBV6-3 and TRBJ2-5, with D perhaps matching TRBD2 (6 bases). Between the trimmed V and J ends, which lost 2 bases and 5 bases, there was a span of 9 bases. CDR1 is MNHEY, CDR2 SVGEGT, per germline. The CDR3 covers 13 residues.